The sequence of this TCR beta chain was determined in a study of T cells in localized non-small cell lung cancer (dated by TCRdb to about 2020). About the investigation overall: T cell repertoires of some 240 early-stage NSCLC patients were analyzed, with tumors being compared against uninvolved tumor-adjacent lungs. Of the NSCLC patients, around 130 were male and about a hundred were female, and the mean age was approximately 64 years. The cohort was made up of around 250 treatment-naive NSCLC patients whose localized lung tumors had been resected. Results and caveats for the whole study, not just this receptor: Because multi-region sequencing of the tumors was not done, intratumor heterogeneity could not be ruled out. A median of roughly 58 of the top 100 tumor clones were detected in paired uninvolved adjacent lung, and 28 of these tumor clones were also found among the top 100 clones of the paired uninvolved adjacent lung. Uninvolved tumor-adjacent lung showed the highest T cell clonality, higher than tumor, which suggests more focused antigenic responses in the adjacent lung. Longer overall survival was associated with higher blood T cell density, whereas shorter survival was associated with higher adjacent-lung clonality. Because the study design was exploratory, TCR variables were selected using unadjusted p-values without false-discovery rate correction.

This clone occurred a few times. The clone's antigen remains unknown. No qualities accompany the bases; no much larger clone lies one base away. TCR beta CDR3 regions were sequenced from DNA using the immunoSEQ Assay. In the authors' own workflow: To compute T cell density, TCR beta template counts were normalized to usable DNA, which was estimated by amplifying housekeeping genes. Richness was estimated with the preseqR package, extrapolating to 400,000 templates for PBMC samples and 120,000 templates for tissue samples. Clonality was defined by subtracting Pielou's evenness from one. Tissue-enriched TCRs were identified through differential abundance testing performed on productive amino-acid clonotypes, with a minimum total count of 5 and an alpha of 0.1. The Jaccard Index and the Morisita Overlap Index were used to measure repertoire overlap between compartments. GLIPH clustered TCR beta CDR3s with public tetramer-defined viral CDR3s; viral motifs required at least three viral sequences plus V-gene enrichment. In its TCRdb copy, this immuneACCESS table keeps in-frame sequences only and misses some clones. Where compared with another copy, unresolved V genes explain less than half of these, and the others have no known cause. V and J calls plus clone size are reproduced from that table; the DNA served to infer D and trimming. Here the sample has some 11,000 clones; approximately 50% occur a single time. In total, the top ten clones hold 3.5% to 5% of the sample.

The germline V gene yields SNHLY for CDR1 and FYNNEI for CDR2. V is reduced by 10 bases and J by 4 bases, leaving a spacing of 16 bases between them. Its CDR3 holds 13 amino acids, cysteine through phenylalanine. This entry keeps only the CDR3 DNA: 39 bases, framed from base 1. The V gene is TRBV2 and the J gene is TRBJ1-2, with no confidently assigned D gene. This material consisted of lymph node tissue, taken before any cancer treatment. The clonotype originates from a woman aged 40-75 years with stage II squamous cell lung carcinoma. The CDR3 sequence is CATQARVTYGYTF. At the DNA level, the sequence is TGTGCCACCCAGGCCCGGGTGACCTATGGCTACACCTTC.